The 15 T cell receptor beta chains below come from one sample, sequenced in a study of T cells after somatic rescue of genetic block. Clones were sequenced by immunoSEQ multiplex PCR, and TCRdb holds only the in-frame ones, with some missing. The sample consists of 110,000 or so clones, about 89% of them appearing once. The specimen sequenced was peripheral blood mononuclear cells (PBMCs). The receptors derive from a woman aged 18-30 years.

The table lists this clone with a count of one. This chain joins TRBV18 and TRBJ1-2; TRBD1 matches at 7 bases. The CDR3 contains 14 residues. Germline V gene lookup returns CDR1 KGHSH and CDR2 LQKENI. V dropped 2 bases and J dropped 4; count of bases not matched to a gene: 4. CDR3 loop: CASSPARDSYGYTF. The DNA of the CDR3 is TGTGCCAGCTCACCAGCCCGGGACAGCTATGGCTACACCTTC.

This sequence joins TRBV6-5 and TRBJ2-1; D is perhaps TRBD1 or TRBD2 (5 bases each). Germline CDR1 and CDR2: MNHEY and SVGAGI. The V gene lost 2 bases and the J gene lost 0 bases, with 8 bases spanning the gap. The CDR3 is 15 amino acids. CDR3 in amino acids: CASSYGGSSYNEQFF. DNA of the CDR3: TGTGCCAGCAGTTACGGGGGTAGCTCCTACAATGAGCAGTTCTTC.

The rearrangement links TRBV5-4 to TRBJ2-5, with a possible D match to TRBD1 (5 bases). The CDR3 totals 14 residues. V was cut by 0 bases and J by 3 bases, with 9 bases left in between. CDR1 is SGHNT, CDR2 YYREEE, per germline (reference sequence). The CDR3 loop is CASSLGAGKETQYF. The CDR3 nucleotides read TGTGCCAGCAGCTTGGGGGCAGGGAAAGAGACCCAGTACTTC.

V and J are TRBV4-2 and TRBJ2-2; maybe TRBD2 (5 bases). The CDR3 consists of 17 residues. With 0 bases removed from V and 5 bases from J, the gap between germline ends came to 16 bases. Germline V gene sequence: CDR1 LGHNA, CDR2 YNFKEQ. CDR3 region: CASSQDGVEVRTGELFF. In DNA, the CDR3 is TGTGCCAGCAGCCAAGACGGGGTGGAGGTTCGGACCGGGGAGCTGTTTTTT.

The chain recombines TRBV27 with TRBJ2-1; 7 bases map to TRBD2. Germline V gene data show CDR1 as MNHEY and CDR2 as SMNVEV (reference sequence). The CDR3 consists of 18 residues. After removal of 0 bases from V and 4 bases from J, the junction contained 12 bases not matched to a gene. Written as DNA, the CDR3 is TGTGCCAGCAGTTTATCTCAGAGCGGGGCGATACCGTACAATGAGCAGTTCTTC. Its protein product is CASSLSQSGAIPYNEQFF.

This clone appeared once. The chain joins TRBV2 to TRBJ1-1; D remains unclear. Per germline, CDR1 SNHLY and CDR2 FYNNEI. CDR3 length equals 13 residues. V lost 6 bases to trimming and J lost 4 bases, with 12 bases between them. The CDR3 sequence: CASSLYSTTEAFF. DNA of the CDR3: TGTGCCAGCAGCCTTTACTCCACCACTGAAGCTTTCTTT.

V gene TRBV5-1 combines with J gene TRBJ1-2; D gene uncertain. The CDR3 runs to 14 residues. V shed 4 bases and J shed 4 bases, with 14 bases lying between them. Germline loops: CDR1 SGHRS, CDR2 YFSETQ. CDR3 sequence (DNA): TGCGCCAGCAGCCTGGGCGGCTTCGGCTATGGCTACACCTTC. Amino acid sequence: CASSLGGFGYGYTF.

This chain links TRBV9 with TRBJ2-3; D is uncertain. V lost 4 bases and J 0 bases, leaving 15 bases between the germline ends. There are 16 residues in the CDR3. Germline V lookup: CDR1 SGDLS, CDR2 YYNGEE. As DNA, the CDR3 is TGTGCCAGCAGCCCTCGACAAGTTGGAAGCACAGATACGCAGTATTTT. This codes for CASSPRQVGSTDTQYF.

V and J are TRBV11-1 and TRBJ1-5; D is unclear. Trimming cost V 3 bases and J 5 bases, with 11 bases left between them. Looked up from germline, CDR1 is SGHAT and CDR2 is FQDESV (reference sequence). The CDR3 extends over 14 amino acids. Here the CDR3 DNA reads TGTGCCAGCAGCTTGAGCCACGGAGATCAGCCCCAGCATTTT. This gives the protein CASSLSHGDQPQHF.

The V and J genes are TRBV5-1 and TRBJ1-1; possibly TRBD1 for D (5 bases). The CDR3 runs to 13 residues. Trimming removed 6 bases at V and 4 bases at J, with 13 bases between. Per the germline V gene, CDR1 is SGHRS and CDR2 is YFSETQ. The CDR3 coding sequence is TGCGCCAGCACCGACGGGGCCTCCACTGAAGCTTTCTTT. Its translation: CASTDGASTEAFF.

This sequence joins TRBV5-1 and TRBJ2-2; the D gene is possibly TRBD2 (5 bases). The CDR3 covers 14 residues. Germline V gene lookup returns CDR1 SGHRS and CDR2 YFSETQ. The V end lost 4 bases, the J end lost 4 bases, and 11 bases lay between the germline ends. CDR3 amino acids: CASSPGGSTGELFF. Written as DNA, the CDR3 is TGCGCCAGCAGCCCGGGCGGGTCCACCGGGGAGCTGTTTTTT.

V gene TRBV12-5 combines with J gene TRBJ1-2; D not resolved. The V end lost 8 bases, the J end lost 8 bases, and 24 bases lay between the germline ends. This CDR3 has 15 residues. Germline-derived CDR1 and CDR2 are LGHNT and FRNRAP. The CDR3 bases are TGTGCTAGTACCTCCGCGCGGGCAGGTTCTCAAGGCTACACCTTC. This encodes CASTSARAGSQGYTF.

V gene TRBV5-1 combines with J gene TRBJ1-1; maybe TRBD1 (6 bases). V lost 4 bases to trimming and J lost 2 bases, with 18 bases between them. The germline V gene encodes CDR1 SGHRS and CDR2 YFSETQ. The CDR3 is made up of 16 amino acids. The CDR3 DNA sequence: TGCGCCAGCAGCAAAGAAACCGGGACAAGAAACACTGAAGCTTTCTTT. Encoded protein: CASSKETGTRNTEAFF.

The sample holds one count of this clone. The rearrangement uses TRBV19 and TRBJ2-5; 8 bases map to TRBD1. The trim removed 4 bases at V and 1 base at J, leaving 2 bases unmatched. The CDR3 has 14 amino acids. The germline V gene encodes CDR1 LNHDA and CDR2 SQIVND (reference sequence). CDR3 bases: TGTGCCAGTAGTAACGACAGGGGCCAAGAGACCCAGTACTTC. It translates to CASSNDRGQETQYF.

The V call is TRBV6-4, the J call TRBJ2-5, with 10 bases aligning to TRBD2. The CDR3 is 15 amino acids. The junction had 2 bases not matched to a gene; V was cut back by 3 bases and J by 1 base. The germline V gene has CDR1 MRHNA and CDR2 SNTAGT. The CDR3 protein is CASSEVAGGQETQYF. CDR3 nucleotides: TGTGCCAGCAGTGAAGTAGCGGGGGGCCAAGAGACCCAGTACTTC.